Described below is a single T cell receptor beta chain sequence and its context. The data were obtained in a study of T cell changes during pregnancy in multiple sclerosis. Profiled with immunoSEQ multiplex PCR; TCRdb holds only in-frame clones, not every one. The sample has 85,000 to 100,000 clones; approximately 92% are singletons. Trimming pared 0 bases from V and 2 bases from J, leaving 11 bases between. Germline lookup yields CDR1 SGHRS and CDR2 YFSETQ. The CDR3 extends over 15 amino acids. V usage is TRBV5-1 and J usage is TRBJ1-2; D is unclear. The clonotype was recovered from a female donor with multiple sclerosis, enrolled in a pregnancy study. Sequenced material: peripheral blood, taken in the first trimester of pregnancy. The CDR3: CASSLGIQKNYGYTF. CDR3 nucleotide sequence: TGCGCCAGCAGCTTGGGGATACAGAAGAACTATGGCTACACCTTC.